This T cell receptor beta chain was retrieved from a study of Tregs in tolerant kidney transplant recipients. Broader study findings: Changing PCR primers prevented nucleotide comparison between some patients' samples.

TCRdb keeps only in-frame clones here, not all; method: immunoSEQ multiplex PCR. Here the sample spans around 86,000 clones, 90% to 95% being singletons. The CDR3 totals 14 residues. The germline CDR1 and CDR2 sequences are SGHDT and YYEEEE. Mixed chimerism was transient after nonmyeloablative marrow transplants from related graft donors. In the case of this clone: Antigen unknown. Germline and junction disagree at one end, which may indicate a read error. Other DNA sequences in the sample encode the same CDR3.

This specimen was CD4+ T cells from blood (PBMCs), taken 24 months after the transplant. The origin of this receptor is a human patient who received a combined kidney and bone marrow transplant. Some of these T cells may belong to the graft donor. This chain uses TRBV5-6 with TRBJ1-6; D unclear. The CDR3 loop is CASSPRDTYSPLHF. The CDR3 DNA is TGTGCCAGCAGCCCCCGGGATACATATTCCCCCCTCCACTTT.